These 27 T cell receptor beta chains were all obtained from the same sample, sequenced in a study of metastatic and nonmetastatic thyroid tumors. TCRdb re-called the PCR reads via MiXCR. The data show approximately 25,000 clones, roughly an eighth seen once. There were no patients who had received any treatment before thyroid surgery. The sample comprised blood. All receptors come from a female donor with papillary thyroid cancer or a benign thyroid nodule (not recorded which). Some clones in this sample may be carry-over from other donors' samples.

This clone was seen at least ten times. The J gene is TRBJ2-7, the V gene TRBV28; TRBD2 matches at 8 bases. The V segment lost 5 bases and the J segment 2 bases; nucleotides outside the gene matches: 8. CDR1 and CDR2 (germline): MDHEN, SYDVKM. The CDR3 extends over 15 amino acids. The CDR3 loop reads CASSPSVAGPYEQYF. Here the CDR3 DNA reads TGTGCCAGCAGTCCATCAGTAGCGGGGCCCTACGAGCAGTACTTC. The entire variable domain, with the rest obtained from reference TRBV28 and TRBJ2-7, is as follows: DVKVTQSSRYLVKRTGEKVFLECVQDMDHENMFWYRQDPGLGLRLIYFSYDVKMKEKGDIPEGYSVSREKKERFSLILESASTNQTSMYLCASSPSVAGPYEQYFGPGTRLTVT.

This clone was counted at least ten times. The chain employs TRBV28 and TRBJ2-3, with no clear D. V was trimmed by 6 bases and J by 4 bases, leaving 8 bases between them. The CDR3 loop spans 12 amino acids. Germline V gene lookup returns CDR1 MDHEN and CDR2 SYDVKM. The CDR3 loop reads CASRYGADTQYF. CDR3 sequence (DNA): TGTGCCAGCAGATATGGGGCAGATACGCAGTATTTT. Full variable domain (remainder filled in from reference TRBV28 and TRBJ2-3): DVKVTQSSRYLVKRTGEKVFLECVQDMDHENMFWYRQDPGLGLRLIYFSYDVKMKEKGDIPEGYSVSREKKERFSLILESASTNQTSMYLCASRYGADTQYFGPGTRLTVL.

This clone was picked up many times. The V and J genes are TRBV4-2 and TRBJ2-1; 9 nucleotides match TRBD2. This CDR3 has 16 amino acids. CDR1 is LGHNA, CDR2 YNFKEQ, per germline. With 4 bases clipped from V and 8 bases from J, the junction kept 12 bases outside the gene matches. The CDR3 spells CASSLMGGGRAYEQFF. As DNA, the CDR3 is TGTGCCAGCAGCCTTATGGGGGGCGGGAGGGCCTATGAGCAGTTCTTC.

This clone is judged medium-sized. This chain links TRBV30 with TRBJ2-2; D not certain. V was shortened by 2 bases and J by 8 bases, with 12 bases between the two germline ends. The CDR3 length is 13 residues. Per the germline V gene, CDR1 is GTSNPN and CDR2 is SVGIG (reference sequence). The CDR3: CAWSLRPGGELFF. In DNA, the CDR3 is TGTGCCTGGAGTCTTCGACCCGGGGGGGAGCTGTTTTTT. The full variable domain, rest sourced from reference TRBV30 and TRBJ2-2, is SQTIHQWPATLVQPVGSPLSLECTVEGTSNPNLYWYRQAAGRGLQLLFYSVGIGQISSEVPQNLSASRPQDRQFILSSKKLLLSDSGFYLCAWSLRPGGELFFGEGSRLTVL.

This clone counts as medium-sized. The CDR3 DNA follows: TGTGCCAGCAGTCCCTCCGGGACTCGCGAGCAGTACTTC. It encodes CASSPSGTREQYF. The chain uses TRBV28 and TRBJ2-7, with a weak D call TRBD2 (6 bases). Germline loops: CDR1 MDHEN, CDR2 SYDVKM. The V end was cut by 5 bases, the J end by 6 bases, with 14 bases between. The CDR3 extends over 13 amino acids.

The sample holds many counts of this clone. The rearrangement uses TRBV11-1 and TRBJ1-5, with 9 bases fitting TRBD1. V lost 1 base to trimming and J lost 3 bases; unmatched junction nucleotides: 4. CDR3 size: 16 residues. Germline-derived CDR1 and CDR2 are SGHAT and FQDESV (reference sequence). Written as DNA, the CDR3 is TGTGCCAGCAGCTTAGGCGGGACAGGGCTCAATCAGCCCCAGCATTTT. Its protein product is CASSLGGTGLNQPQHF.

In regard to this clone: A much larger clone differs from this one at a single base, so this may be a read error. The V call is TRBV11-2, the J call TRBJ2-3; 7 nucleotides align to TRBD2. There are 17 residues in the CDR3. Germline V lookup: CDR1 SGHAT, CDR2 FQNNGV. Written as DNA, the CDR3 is TGTGCCAGCAGCTTAGGGGTTGTGGGAGGGCCATTTGATACGCGGTATTTT. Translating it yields CASSLGVVGGPFDTRYF.

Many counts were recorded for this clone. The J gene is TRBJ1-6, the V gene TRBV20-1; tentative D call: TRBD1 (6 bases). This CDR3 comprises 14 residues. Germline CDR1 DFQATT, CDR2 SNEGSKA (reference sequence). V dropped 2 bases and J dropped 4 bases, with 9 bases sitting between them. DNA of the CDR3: TGCAGTGCTAGACAGGGGAATTATAATTCACCCCTCCACTTT. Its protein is CSARQGNYNSPLHF.

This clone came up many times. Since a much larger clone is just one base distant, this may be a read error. The CDR3 coding sequence is TGCGCCAGCAGCTTGGTAGGGGGTTCGAACTATGGCTACACCTTC. Its translation: CASSLVGGSNYGYTF. The rearrangement links TRBV5-1 to TRBJ1-2; a possible D gene is TRBD1 (6 bases). V lost 0 bases, J lost 2 bases, and 11 bases lay in between. This CDR3 spans 15 amino acids. Germline V gene sequence: CDR1 SGHRS, CDR2 YFSETQ. Complete variable domain (other parts from reference TRBV5-1 and TRBJ1-2): KAGVTQTPRYLIKTRGQQVTLSCSPISGHRSVSWYQQTPGQGLQFLFEYFSETQRNKGNFPGRFSGRQFSNSRSEMNVSTLELGDSALYLCASSLVGGSNYGYTFGSGTRLTVV.

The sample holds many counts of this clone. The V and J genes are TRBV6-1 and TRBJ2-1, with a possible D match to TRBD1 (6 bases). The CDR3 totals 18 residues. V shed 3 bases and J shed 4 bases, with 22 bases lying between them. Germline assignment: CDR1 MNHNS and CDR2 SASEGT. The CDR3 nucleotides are TGTGCCAGCAGTGATGGGGGCTTCGGAGAGCGAGTATACAATGAGCAGTTCTTC. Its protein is CASSDGGFGERVYNEQFF.

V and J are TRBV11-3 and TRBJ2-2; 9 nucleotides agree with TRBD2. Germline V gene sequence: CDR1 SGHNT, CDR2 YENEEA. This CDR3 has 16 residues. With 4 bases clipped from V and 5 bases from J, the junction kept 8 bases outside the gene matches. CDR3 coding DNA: TGTGCCAGCAGCTCTACTGGGACTAGCCGTACCGGGGAGCTGTTTTTT. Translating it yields CASSSTGTSRTGELFF.

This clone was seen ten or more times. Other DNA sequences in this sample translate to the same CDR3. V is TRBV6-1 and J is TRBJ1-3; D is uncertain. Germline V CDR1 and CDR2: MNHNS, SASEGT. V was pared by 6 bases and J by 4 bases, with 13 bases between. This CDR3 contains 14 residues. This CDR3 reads CASRGSGAGNTIYF. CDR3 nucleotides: TGTGCCAGCAGAGGATCCGGAGCCGGAAACACCATATATTTT.

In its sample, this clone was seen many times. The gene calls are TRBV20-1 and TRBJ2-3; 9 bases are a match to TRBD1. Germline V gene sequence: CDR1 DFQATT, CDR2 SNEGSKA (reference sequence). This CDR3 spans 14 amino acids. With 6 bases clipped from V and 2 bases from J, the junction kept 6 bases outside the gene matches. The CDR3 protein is CSAPGQGFTDTQYF. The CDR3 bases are TGCAGTGCCCCGGGACAGGGCTTCACAGATACGCAGTATTTT.

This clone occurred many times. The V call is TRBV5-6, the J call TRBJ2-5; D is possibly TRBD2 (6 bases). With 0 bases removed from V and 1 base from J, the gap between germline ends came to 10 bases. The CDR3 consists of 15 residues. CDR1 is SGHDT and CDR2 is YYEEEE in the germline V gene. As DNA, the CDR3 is TGTGCCAGCAGCTTGGGGCGGGGCCTCCAAGAGACCCAGTACTTC. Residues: CASSLGRGLQETQYF. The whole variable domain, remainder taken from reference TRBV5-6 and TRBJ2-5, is DAGVTQSPTHLIKTRGQQVTLRCSPKSGHDTVSWYQQALGQGPQFIFQYYEEEERQRGNFPDRFSGHQFPNYSSELNVNALLLGDSALYLCASSLGRGLQETQYFGPGTRLLVL.

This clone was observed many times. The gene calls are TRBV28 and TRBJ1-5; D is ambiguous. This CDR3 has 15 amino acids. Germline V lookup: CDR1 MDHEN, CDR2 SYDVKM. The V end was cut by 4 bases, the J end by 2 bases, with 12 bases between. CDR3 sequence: CASSSGMEGNQPQHF. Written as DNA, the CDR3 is TGTGCCAGCAGTTCGGGGATGGAGGGCAATCAGCCCCAGCATTTT.

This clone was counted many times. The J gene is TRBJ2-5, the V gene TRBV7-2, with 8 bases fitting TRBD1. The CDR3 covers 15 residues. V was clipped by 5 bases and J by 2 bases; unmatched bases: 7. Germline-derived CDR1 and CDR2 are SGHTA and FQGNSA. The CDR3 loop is CASSRKTGEQETQYF. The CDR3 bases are TGTGCCAGCAGCCGAAAGACAGGGGAACAAGAGACCCAGTACTTC.

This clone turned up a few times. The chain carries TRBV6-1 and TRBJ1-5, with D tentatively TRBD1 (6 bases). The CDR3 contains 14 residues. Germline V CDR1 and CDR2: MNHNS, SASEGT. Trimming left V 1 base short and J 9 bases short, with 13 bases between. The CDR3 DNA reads TGTGCCAGCAGTGAAGAAGGGGGGATAGGGCCCCAGCATTTT. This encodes CASSEEGGIGPQHF.

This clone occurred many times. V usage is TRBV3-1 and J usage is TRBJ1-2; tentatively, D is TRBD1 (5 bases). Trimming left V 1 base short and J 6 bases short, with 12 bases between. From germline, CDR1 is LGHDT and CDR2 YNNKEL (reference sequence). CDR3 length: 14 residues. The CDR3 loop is CASSQAPGTDGYTF. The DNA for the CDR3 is TGTGCCAGCAGCCAAGCCCCGGGGACGGATGGCTACACCTTC.

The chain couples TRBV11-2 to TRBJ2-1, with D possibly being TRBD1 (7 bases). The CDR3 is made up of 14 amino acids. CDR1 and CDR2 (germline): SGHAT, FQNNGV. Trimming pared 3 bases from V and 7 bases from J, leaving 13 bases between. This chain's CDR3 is CASSFKGAGNEQFF. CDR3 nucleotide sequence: TGTGCCAGCAGCTTCAAGGGGGCGGGAAATGAGCAGTTCTTC.

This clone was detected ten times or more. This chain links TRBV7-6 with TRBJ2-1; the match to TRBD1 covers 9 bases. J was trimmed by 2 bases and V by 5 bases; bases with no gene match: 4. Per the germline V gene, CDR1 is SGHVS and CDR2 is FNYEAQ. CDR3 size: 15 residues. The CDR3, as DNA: TGTGCCAGCAGCCAGGGACAGGGAGCCTACAATGAGCAGTTCTTC. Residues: CASSQGQGAYNEQFF.

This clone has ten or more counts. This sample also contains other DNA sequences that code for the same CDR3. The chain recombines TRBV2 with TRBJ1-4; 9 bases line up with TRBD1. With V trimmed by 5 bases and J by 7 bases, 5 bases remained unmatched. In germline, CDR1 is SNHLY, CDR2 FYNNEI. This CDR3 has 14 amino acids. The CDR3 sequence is CASSRTGEGEKLFF. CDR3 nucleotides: TGTGCCAGCAGTCGGACAGGGGAAGGTGAAAAACTGTTTTTT.

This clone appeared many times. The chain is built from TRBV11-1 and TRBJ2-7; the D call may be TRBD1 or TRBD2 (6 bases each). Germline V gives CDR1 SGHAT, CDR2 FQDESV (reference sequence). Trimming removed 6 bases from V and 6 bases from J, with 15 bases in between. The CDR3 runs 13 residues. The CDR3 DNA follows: TGTGCCAGCAGACTAGGGGGAGGATCCGAGCAGTACTTC. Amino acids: CASRLGGGSEQYF.

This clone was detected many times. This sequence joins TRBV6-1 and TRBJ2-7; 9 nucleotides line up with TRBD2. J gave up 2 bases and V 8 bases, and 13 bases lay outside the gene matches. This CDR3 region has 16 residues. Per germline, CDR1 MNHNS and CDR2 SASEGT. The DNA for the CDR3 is TGTGCCAGCGGCAGGGGAGCGGGAGGCCTTACCTACGAGCAGTACTTC. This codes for CASGRGAGGLTYEQYF.

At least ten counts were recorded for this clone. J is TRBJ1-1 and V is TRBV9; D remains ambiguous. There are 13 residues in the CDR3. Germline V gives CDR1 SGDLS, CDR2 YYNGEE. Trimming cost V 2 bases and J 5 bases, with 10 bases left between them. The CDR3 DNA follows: TGTGCCAGCAGCGTGGACCGCAAGACTGAAGCTTTCTTT. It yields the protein CASSVDRKTEAFF. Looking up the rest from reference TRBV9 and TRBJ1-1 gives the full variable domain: DSGVTQTPKHLITATGQRVTLRCSPRSGDLSVYWYQQSLDQGLQFLIQYYNGEERAKGNILERFSAQQFPDLHSELNLSSLELGDSALYFCASSVDRKTEAFFGQGTRLTVV.

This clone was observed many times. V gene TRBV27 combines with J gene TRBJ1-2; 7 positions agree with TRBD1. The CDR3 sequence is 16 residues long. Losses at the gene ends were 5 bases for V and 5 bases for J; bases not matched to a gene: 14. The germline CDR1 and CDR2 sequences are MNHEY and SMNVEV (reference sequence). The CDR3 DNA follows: TGTGCCAGCAGTCACACAGGGGAGCTATCTGCTTATGGCTACACCTTC. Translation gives CASSHTGELSAYGYTF.

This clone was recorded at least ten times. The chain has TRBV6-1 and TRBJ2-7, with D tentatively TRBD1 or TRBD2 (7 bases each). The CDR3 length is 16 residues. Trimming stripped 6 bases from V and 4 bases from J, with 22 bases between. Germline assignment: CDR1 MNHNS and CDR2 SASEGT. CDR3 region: CASRSGTALLFYEQYF. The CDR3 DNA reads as TGTGCCAGCAGAAGCGGGACAGCCCTTCTTTTTTACGAGCAGTACTTC.

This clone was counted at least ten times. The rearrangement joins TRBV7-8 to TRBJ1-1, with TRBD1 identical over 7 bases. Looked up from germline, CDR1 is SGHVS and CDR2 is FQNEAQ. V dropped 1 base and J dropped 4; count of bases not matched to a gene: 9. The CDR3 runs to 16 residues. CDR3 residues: CASSLVGPGGTTEAFF. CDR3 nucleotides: TGTGCCAGCAGCTTAGTCGGGCCAGGGGGGACCACTGAAGCTTTCTTT.